Presented here are 16 T cell receptor beta chains from one specimen sequenced in a study of blood T cells in healthy people across ages. A J-beta primer mix and a sample-barcoded 5' primer were used in a second PCR of about 6 to 12 cycles. Via MiXCR, TCRdb re-called the 5' RACE reads, giving one row per CDR3 protein. The table records around 2 million distinct CDR3 sequences, 30% to 40% of them present only once. Sequencing was done on a sample of blood. The receptors originated from a human donor in good health.

This chain uses TRBV24-1 with TRBJ2-3; D is possibly TRBD1 (5 bases). Deletions cut 4 bases from V and 4 bases from J, with 8 bases between. From germline, CDR1 is KGHDR and CDR2 SFDVKD. This CDR3 has 13 amino acids. This chain's CDR3 is CATSERQSDTQYF. The CDR3 DNA reads TGTGCCACCAGTGAGAGACAGTCAGATACGCAGTATTTT.

The V and J genes are TRBV4-2 and TRBJ2-5; 13 bases match TRBD2. There are 19 residues in the CDR3. CDR1 is LGHNA, CDR2 YNFKEQ, per germline. The J segment lost 4 bases and the V segment lost 1 base, leaving 12 bases of the junction unmatched. CDR3 DNA: TGTGCCAGCAGCCAAGGAACGACTAGCGGGGGGAGCGGAGGAGAGACCCAGTACTTC. Translation: CASSQGTTSGGSGGETQYF.

V is TRBV24-1 and J is TRBJ1-5, with a tentative D call TRBD1 (6 bases). V dropped 3 bases and J dropped 5 bases, with 13 bases sitting between them. The CDR3 totals 15 residues. CDR1 is KGHDR, CDR2 SFDVKD, per germline. In DNA, the CDR3 is TGTGCCACCAGTGATGTGGGGGCAGCGGATCAGCCCCAGCATTTT. Translating gives CATSDVGAADQPQHF.

The chain carries TRBV7-9 and TRBJ2-3, with D possibly matching TRBD2 (7 bases). The germline gives CDR1 SEHNR, CDR2 FQNEAQ (reference sequence). The CDR3 loop spans 16 amino acids. The ends were cut back, 5 bases at V and 5 bases at J, with 20 bases in the middle. CDR3 region: CASSPLVGGPGDTQYF. In DNA form, the CDR3 reads TGTGCCAGCAGCCCGCTGGTGGGGGGGCCAGGAGATACGCAGTATTTT.

V is TRBV4-3 and J is TRBJ1-2, with D maybe TRBD1 (6 bases). The germline V gene encodes CDR1 LGHNA and CDR2 YSLEER. There are 16 residues in the CDR3. Trimming removed 0 bases at V and 12 bases at J, with 23 bases between. The CDR3 DNA is TGCGCCAGCAGCCAAGATCGTCGGACAGTCTTCTATGACCACACCTTC. Its protein product is CASSQDRRTVFYDHTF.

Note on this clonotype: A much more abundant neighbour one base away suggests this may be a read error. The rearrangement joins TRBV24-1 to TRBJ2-5, with a possible D match to TRBD1 (5 bases). The DNA matches TRBJ2-7 better at its end, which makes the J call doubtful. In germline, CDR1 is KGHDR, CDR2 SFDVKD. This CDR3 has 12 amino acids. The CDR3 here is CAISDAGLEQYF. As DNA, the CDR3 is TGTGCCATCAGTGATGCAGGGCTCGAGCAGTACTTC.

This clonotype was found a few times. The gene calls are TRBV6-2 or TRBV6-3 and TRBJ1-5; D not certain. V was pared by 5 bases and J by 6 bases, with 14 bases between. The germline V gene encodes CDR1 MNHEY and CDR2 SVGEGT. The CDR3 consists of 14 residues. For the CDR3, the DNA is TGTGCCAGCAGTATCTGGGGAGGAAGTCAGCCCCAGCATTTT. Protein: CASSIWGGSQPQHF.

Only a few counts were recorded for this clonotype. The chain employs TRBV7-9 and TRBJ2-2; tentatively, D is TRBD1 or TRBD2 (5 bases each). The CDR3 totals 16 residues. CDR1 and CDR2 from the germline V gene are SEHNR and FQNEAQ (reference sequence). Trimming removed 0 bases at V and 6 bases at J, with 14 bases between. Here the CDR3 reads CASSLARETGAGELFF. CDR3 DNA sequence: TGTGCCAGCAGCTTAGCCAGGGAGACCGGGGCCGGGGAGCTGTTTTTT.

Comments on this clonotype: A read error may account for a junction end that differs from germline. This sequence joins TRBV12-3 or TRBV12-4 and TRBJ2-1; no definite D call. The CDR3 has 18 residues. The DNA of the CDR3 is TGCGCCACCGAGCAGGCCCCCGCTGATTCTCAAGGGTACAATGAGCAGTTCTTC. Encoded protein: CATEQAPADSQGYNEQFF.

The chain has TRBV7-3 and TRBJ2-1; D not resolved. CDR3 length: 9 amino acids. The V gene's germline CDR1 is SGHTA and CDR2 FQGTGA. V lost 6 bases, J lost 14 bases, and 8 bases lay in between. The CDR3 coding sequence is TGTGCCAGCAGACAGAACAAGTTCTTC. Amino acid sequence: CASRQNKFF.

The chain links TRBV9 to TRBJ2-1, with D unclear. TRBJ2-7 explains the end of the DNA better; the J call may be wrong. CDR3 length: 15 amino acids. The germline gives CDR1 SGDLS, CDR2 YYNGEE. CDR3 bases: TGTGCCAGCAGCGCGGATCGATGGGTAGGCGATGAGCAGTACTTC. It translates to CASSADRWVGDEQYF.

The chain uses TRBV28 and TRBJ1-2; D gene uncertain. The V gene's germline CDR1 is MDHEN and CDR2 SYDVKM. The ends were cut back, 2 bases at V and 5 bases at J, with 12 bases in the middle. The CDR3 sequence is 14 residues long. The CDR3 reads CASSLLDPMYGYTF. The CDR3 DNA sequence: TGTGCCAGCAGTTTACTAGATCCTATGTATGGCTACACCTTC.

This chain joins TRBV7-9 and TRBJ2-5; D remains ambiguous. Per the germline V gene, CDR1 is SEHNR and CDR2 is FQNEAQ (reference sequence). V lost 1 base, J lost 3 bases, and 12 bases lay in between. The CDR3 covers 15 residues. The CDR3 loop reads CASSLGLHEEETQYF. DNA for the CDR3: TGTGCCAGCAGCTTAGGGCTTCATGAAGAAGAGACCCAGTACTTC. Filled out from reference TRBV7-9 and TRBJ2-5, the complete variable domain reads DTGVSQNPRHKITKRGQNVTFRCDPISEHNRLYWYRQTLGQGPEFLTYFQNEAQLEKSRLLSDRFSAERPKGSFSTLEIQRTEQGDSAMYLCASSLGLHEEETQYFGPGTRLLVL.

The CDR3 here is CASSGTPGQRYEQYF. CDR3 coding DNA: TGTGCCAGCAGTGGCACTCCGGGACAGCGATACGAGCAGTACTTC. This rearrangement joins TRBV6-2 or TRBV6-3 to TRBJ2-7; 7 bases align to TRBD1. From germline, CDR1 is MNHEY and CDR2 SVGEGT. After removal of 5 bases from V and 4 bases from J, the junction contained 11 bases not matched to a gene. This CDR3 region has 15 residues.

The V gene is TRBV4-3, the J gene TRBJ1-2; D is possibly TRBD1 (5 bases). Trimming cost V 1 base and J 4 bases, with 13 bases left between them. Looked up from germline, CDR1 is LGHNA and CDR2 is YSLEER. This CDR3 region has 15 residues. CDR3 nucleotides: TGCGCCAGCAGCCAAGGGGAAGGACAACCCTATGGCTACACCTTC. This encodes CASSQGEGQPYGYTF.

The V and J genes are TRBV5-6 and TRBJ2-4; weak D call: TRBD1 (5 bases). Germline V gene lookup returns CDR1 SGHDT and CDR2 YYEEEE. V was cut by 1 base and J by 3 bases, with 14 bases left in between. This CDR3 is built from 16 residues. The CDR3 DNA is TGTGCCAGCAGCTTGACTGGGGCTGACGTCAAAAACATTCAGTACTTC. This encodes CASSLTGADVKNIQYF.